The 19 T cell receptor beta chains below come from one sample, sequenced in a study of T cell repertoires in cytomegalovirus infection (dated by TCRdb to 2018 to 2020). The sample was run on an Illumina HiSeq 1500. TCRdb took the public reads, trimmed them with fastp at Q25, ran MiXCR for clone calling and kept in-frame beta chains. Rows merge per CDR3 protein into single entries with the most common DNA and genes. Recorded for this sample are roughly 300,000 distinct CDR3 sequences; roughly 23% of them occurred a single time. Over 11% of the sample belongs to the ten largest clones. Sequencing was carried out using PBMCs. The receptors were sampled from a human donor in good health (CMV status not recorded). Some clones in this sample may be carry-over from other donors' samples.

This clonotype was observed at least ten times. The rearrangement uses TRBV19 and TRBJ1-5; D unresolved. This CDR3 has 16 residues. The germline gives CDR1 LNHDA, CDR2 SQIVND (reference sequence). V dropped 4 bases and J dropped 0 bases, with 13 bases sitting between them. The CDR3 loop is CASSSQQSDSNQPQHF. In nucleotides, the CDR3 is TGTGCCAGTAGTAGTCAGCAGAGTGATAGCAATCAGCCCCAGCATTTT.

The rearrangement links TRBV28 to TRBJ1-2; 10 bases map to TRBD1. Germline CDR1 MDHEN, CDR2 SYDVKM. Trimming at V came to 6 bases and at J to 7 bases, leaving 5 bases not matched to a gene. The CDR3 sequence is 13 residues long. CDR3 coding DNA: TGTGCCAGCAGGAGACAGGGGGCGGTTGGCTACACCTTC. As protein: CASRRQGAVGYTF.

A remark on this clonotype: A junction end diverges from the germline sequence, so it may reflect a read error. The rearrangement uses TRBV12-5 and TRBJ2-3; TRBD2 agrees at 11 bases. CDR1 and CDR2 (germline): LGHNT, FRNRAP. The CDR3 runs to 15 residues. CDR3 sequence reads: CASGLGLAAPDTQYF. The DNA for the CDR3 is TGTGCTAGTGGCTTGGGACTAGCGGCCCCGGATACGCAGTATTTT.

This clonotype came up a few times. The chain combines TRBV5-1 with TRBJ2-1, with D perhaps TRBD1 (5 bases). The germline V gene has CDR1 SGHRS and CDR2 YFSETQ. This CDR3 is built from 13 residues. The V end lost 7 bases, the J end lost 7 bases, and 15 bases lay between the germline ends. The DNA of the CDR3 is TGCGCCAGCTCGGCAGGGTCAGGGAATGAGCAGTTCTTC. Encoded protein: CASSAGSGNEQFF.

The gene calls are TRBV29-1 and TRBJ1-5; weak D call: TRBD1 (6 bases). The V gene's germline CDR1 is SQVTM and CDR2 ANQGSEA. This CDR3 has 15 amino acids. V gave up 4 bases and J gave up 7 bases, with 20 bases separating them. The DNA of the CDR3 is TGCAGCGTTGCTCTGGGGCAGGGGATTGGGCAGCCCCAGCATTTT. Translating gives CSVALGQGIGQPQHF. The entire variable domain, with the rest obtained from reference TRBV29-1 and TRBJ1-5, is as follows: SAVISQKPSRDICQRGTSLTIQCQVDSQVTMMFWYRQQPGQSLTLIATANQGSEATYESGFVIDKFPISRPNLTFSTLTVSNMSPEDSSIYLCSVALGQGIGQPQHFGDGTRLSIL.

This clonotype was found many times. The chain links TRBV7-2 to TRBJ1-2; D might be TRBD1 (5 bases). With 5 bases removed from V and 6 bases from J, the gap between germline ends came to 13 bases. The germline gives CDR1 SGHTA, CDR2 FQGNSA. The CDR3 runs to 13 residues. As DNA, the CDR3 is TGTGCCAGCAGCGCCAGGGTTTCCCATGGCTACACCTTC. Translating gives CASSARVSHGYTF.

This clonotype appeared a few times. The chain has TRBV10-3 and TRBJ2-1; perhaps TRBD2 as D (7 bases). V was shortened by 6 bases and J by 12 bases, with 12 bases between the two germline ends. This CDR3 is 11 amino acids long. Germline values: CDR1 ENHRY, CDR2 SYGVKD. CDR3 region: CAISNREGQFF. The CDR3 bases are TGTGCCATCAGCAACAGGGAGGGGCAGTTCTTC.

The chain couples TRBV12-3 or TRBV12-4 to TRBJ2-3; a possible D gene is TRBD1 (6 bases). CDR3 size: 14 residues. Trimming stripped 5 bases from V and 4 bases from J, with 13 bases between. For the CDR3, the DNA is TGTGCCAGCAGTCTCGGACAGTCCCCAGATACGCAGTATTTT. As protein: CASSLGQSPDTQYF.

This chain links TRBV20-1 with TRBJ1-5; no clear D gene. The germline CDR1 and CDR2 sequences are DFQATT and SNEGSKA (reference sequence). The CDR3 is made up of 14 amino acids. V was pared by 0 bases and J by 7 bases, with 13 bases between. Written as DNA, the CDR3 is TGCAGTGCTAGAGAACCGAGTTTCGGACAGCCCCAGCATTTT. It encodes CSAREPSFGQPQHF.

This clonotype showed up many times. The V call is TRBV19, the J call TRBJ1-5, with D tentatively TRBD1 (6 bases). V lost 10 bases, J lost 2 bases, and 12 bases lay in between. CDR1 and CDR2 from the germline V gene are LNHDA and SQIVND (reference sequence). This CDR3 is built from 13 residues. The CDR3 protein is CATAQGRNQPQHF. The CDR3 DNA sequence: TGTGCCACTGCACAGGGTCGCAATCAGCCCCAGCATTTT.

This clonotype was seen many times. The chain carries TRBV7-2 and TRBJ2-7; 8 bases match TRBD2. After removal of 5 bases from V and 6 bases from J, the junction contained 9 bases not matched to a gene. The CDR3 totals 14 residues. CDR1 and CDR2 from the germline V gene are SGHTA and FQGNSA. CDR3 sequence (DNA): TGTGCCAGCAGCCTGACCGGGACTAGTACCGAGCAGTACTTC. Protein product: CASSLTGTSTEQYF.

This clonotype was observed a handful of times. The chain couples TRBV12-3 or TRBV12-4 to TRBJ1-3; 7 bases are shared with TRBD1. The V segment lost 6 bases and the J segment 5 bases; nucleotides outside the gene matches: 7. This CDR3 region has 14 residues. The CDR3 DNA sequence: TGTGCCAGCAGGCCTACAGGGGATCGAAACACCATATATTTT. Its protein is CASRPTGDRNTIYF.

The sample holds a few counts of this clonotype. This sequence joins TRBV7-2 and TRBJ2-5, with TRBD2 matching over 12 bases. V lost 2 bases and J lost 3; bases outside the gene matches: 1. This CDR3 has 15 residues. Germline CDR1 SGHTA, CDR2 FQGNSA. The CDR3 DNA reads TGTGCCAGCAGCTTACTAGCGGGAGGGAAAGAGACCCAGTACTTC. Its translation: CASSLLAGGKETQYF.

The chain employs TRBV29-1 and TRBJ1-1; D might be TRBD1 (5 bases). This CDR3 has 15 amino acids. Germline V gene sequence: CDR1 SQVTM, CDR2 ANQGSEA. V lost 4 bases to trimming and J lost 0 bases, with 15 bases between them. DNA for the CDR3: TGCAGCGTTGCGGGACCTAAACCCATGAACACTGAAGCTTTCTTT. Protein product: CSVAGPKPMNTEAFF.

This clonotype was recorded at least ten times. The CDR3: CASSLASGTSGSRTDTQYF. The CDR3 coding sequence is TGTGCCAGCAGCTTAGCCTCGGGGACTAGCGGGAGTCGCACAGATACGCAGTATTTT. The chain couples TRBV7-2 to TRBJ2-3, with 14 bases aligning to TRBD2. The J segment lost 1 base and the V segment lost 0 bases, leaving 6 bases of the junction unmatched. This CDR3 spans 19 amino acids. CDR1 SGHTA and CDR2 FQGNSA come from the germline V gene. The whole variable domain, filled in from reference TRBV7-2 and TRBJ2-3, reads GAGVSQSPSNKVTEKGKDVELRCDPISGHTALYWYRQSLGQGLEFLIYFQGNSAPDKSGLPSDRFSAERTGGSVSTLTIQRTQQEDSAVYLCASSLASGTSGSRTDTQYFGPGTRLTVL.

The rearrangement joins TRBV18 to TRBJ2-7, with D unclear. This CDR3 comprises 13 residues. The germline V and J ends were trimmed by 1 base and 0 bases, with 4 bases remaining between them. Germline CDR1 reads KGHSH; CDR2 reads LQKENI. The CDR3: CASSPQASYEQYF. CDR3 nucleotides: TGTGCCAGCTCACCACAAGCCTCCTACGAGCAGTACTTC.

The rearrangement joins TRBV28 to TRBJ1-4; a possible D gene is TRBD1 (5 bases). The CDR3 covers 14 residues. V was cut by 3 bases and J by 2 bases, with 7 bases left in between. Germline V lookup: CDR1 MDHEN, CDR2 SYDVKM. The CDR3 DNA follows: TGTGCCAGCAGTTTGCCAGGGACTAATGAAAAACTGTTTTTT. Translating gives CASSLPGTNEKLFF.

The chain combines TRBV12-3 or TRBV12-4 with TRBJ2-2; D unclear. The CDR3 has 13 residues. Between the trimmed V and J ends, which lost 5 bases and 6 bases, there was a span of 10 bases. CDR3 loop: CASSPGEPGELFF. The CDR3 nucleotides are TGTGCCAGCAGTCCTGGCGAACCCGGGGAGCTGTTTTTT.

This clonotype was seen more than once but under ten times. This chain connects TRBV29-1 to TRBJ1-2, with 8 nucleotides matching TRBD1. CDR1 is SQVTM and CDR2 is ANQGSEA in the germline V gene. The CDR3 contains 14 residues. The V and J ends lost 4 bases and 0 bases, in that order; junction bases with no gene match: 4. CDR3 DNA: TGCAGCGTTGGGATGGACAGGGCTAACTATGGCTACACCTTC. It encodes CSVGMDRANYGYTF.